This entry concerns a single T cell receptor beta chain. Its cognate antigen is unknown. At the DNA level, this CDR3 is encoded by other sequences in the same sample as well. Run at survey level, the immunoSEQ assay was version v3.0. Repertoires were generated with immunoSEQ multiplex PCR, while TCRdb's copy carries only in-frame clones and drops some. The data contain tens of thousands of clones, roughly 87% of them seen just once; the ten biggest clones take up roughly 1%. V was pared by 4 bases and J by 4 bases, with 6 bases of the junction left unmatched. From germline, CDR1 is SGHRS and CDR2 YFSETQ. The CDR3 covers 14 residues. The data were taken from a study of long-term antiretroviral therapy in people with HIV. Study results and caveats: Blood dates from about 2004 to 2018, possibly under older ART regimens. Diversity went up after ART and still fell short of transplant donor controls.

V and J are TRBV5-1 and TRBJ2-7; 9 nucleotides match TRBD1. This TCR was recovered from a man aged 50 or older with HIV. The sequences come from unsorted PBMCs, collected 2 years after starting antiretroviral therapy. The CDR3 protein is CASSPGQGPYEQYF. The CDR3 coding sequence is TGCGCCAGCAGCCCCGGACAGGGGCCGTACGAGCAGTACTTC.